These 26 T cell receptor beta chains came from one sample sequenced in a study of identical twins. In TCRdb, the 5' RACE reads were re-called with MiXCR into one record per CDR3 protein. The sample lists about 150,000 distinct CDR3 sequences, roughly 3.5% occurring once. The sample comprised memory T cells sorted from blood. These receptors were taken from a young man in good health.

In its sample, this clonotype was seen many times. This chain uses TRBV5-1 with TRBJ2-5; no definite D call. Germline CDR1 is SGHRS and CDR2 is YFSETQ. The V and J ends lost 4 bases and 0 bases respectively, with 10 bases between them. This CDR3 is 14 amino acids long. CDR3 residues: CASSTGPNQETQYF. The DNA for the CDR3 is TGCGCCAGCAGCACTGGACCGAACCAAGAGACCCAGTACTTC.

The sample holds many counts of this clonotype. This rearrangement joins TRBV7-8 to TRBJ1-1; D ambiguous. Per the germline V gene, CDR1 is SGHVS and CDR2 is FQNEAQ. This CDR3 is 14 amino acids long. V was cut by 3 bases and J by 5 bases, with 13 bases left in between. The CDR3 nucleotides are TGTGCCAGCAGCTTCGGGCCGGAATATACTGAAGCTTTCTTT. Amino acids: CASSFGPEYTEAFF.

This clonotype was observed many times. The J gene is TRBJ2-2, the V gene TRBV5-1, with 9 bases that match TRBD1. This CDR3 spans 15 amino acids. Germline trimming cut 0 bases from V and 6 bases from J; bases unmatched to any gene: 3. Germline CDR1 SGHRS, CDR2 YFSETQ. The CDR3 coding sequence is TGCGCCAGCAGCTTGGTACAGGGGGCATCCGGGGAGCTGTTTTTT. Translation gives CASSLVQGASGELFF.

This clonotype was observed many times. The chain carries TRBV6-5 and TRBJ2-1; TRBD2 is a possible D gene (5 bases). This CDR3 is built from 16 residues. Between the trimmed V and J ends, which lost 2 bases and 5 bases, there was a span of 16 bases. Germline CDR1 reads MNHEY; CDR2 reads SVGAGI. This CDR3 reads CASSYPTERGDNEQFF. CDR3 in DNA: TGTGCCAGCAGTTACCCTACCGAACGGGGAGACAATGAGCAGTTCTTC.

This clonotype came up many times. The chain employs TRBV14 and TRBJ2-7, with D possibly matching TRBD2 (6 bases). The V end was cut by 5 bases, the J end by 2 bases, with 13 bases between. The CDR3 is 14 amino acids. Germline-derived CDR1 and CDR2 are SGHDN and FVKESK. CDR3 coding DNA: TGTGCCAGCAGCAGGGCGGGGCCGACCTACGAGCAGTACTTC. Encoded protein: CASSRAGPTYEQYF. Using reference TRBV14 and TRBJ2-7 for the parts outside the CDR3, the full variable domain is EAGVTQFPSHSVIEKGQTVTLRCDPISGHDNLYWYRRVMGKEIKFLLHFVKESKQDESGMPNNRFLAERTGGTYSTLKVQPAELEDSGVYFCASSRAGPTYEQYFGPGTRLTVT.

This clonotype has at least ten counts. The chain has TRBV29-1 and TRBJ1-1, with TRBD1 as a possible D gene (6 bases). The CDR3 extends over 14 amino acids. Germline values: CDR1 SQVTM, CDR2 ANQGSEA. V lost 5 bases to trimming and J lost 7 bases, with 20 bases between them. CDR3 protein: CSVSSTGKRGEAFF. The CDR3 bases are TGCAGCGTTTCCAGTACAGGGAAAAGGGGTGAAGCTTTCTTT.

This chain connects TRBV5-1 to TRBJ1-1; TRBD1 is a possible D gene (6 bases). The V end lost 1 base, the J end lost 8 bases, and 21 bases lay between the germline ends. Per germline, CDR1 SGHRS and CDR2 YFSETQ. CDR3 size: 16 residues. The CDR3 loop is CASSLRDKGHRREAFF. The DNA for the CDR3 is TGCGCCAGCAGCTTGAGGGACAAGGGACATCGACGGGAAGCTTTCTTT.

This clonotype has a count of ten or more. This sequence joins TRBV15 and TRBJ1-2, with D possibly matching TRBD1 (6 bases). The CDR3 totals 14 residues. Germline V gene data show CDR1 as LNHNV and CDR2 as YYDKDF (reference sequence). Trimming left V 1 base short and J 3 bases short, with 9 bases between. CDR3 coding DNA: TGTGCCACCAGCAGAGCACAGGGTCACTATGGCTACACCTTC. It codes for CATSRAQGHYGYTF.

This clonotype was recorded many times. CDR3 coding DNA: TGTGCCAGCAGCTCGCAAATTGATGGACGCGATAATTCACCCCTCCACTTT. Its protein product is CASSSQIDGRDNSPLHF. The chain uses TRBV21-1 and TRBJ1-6. TRBV21-1 is flagged as a pseudogene. CDR3 length: 17 amino acids.

This clonotype has ten or more counts. The chain carries TRBV6-1 and TRBJ1-2; D is possibly TRBD1 (5 bases). CDR3 length: 14 residues. Trimming cost V 4 bases and J 4 bases, with 13 bases left between them. Per germline, CDR1 MNHNS and CDR2 SASEGT. The CDR3 sequence is CASSAPGRGYGYTF. In nucleotides, the CDR3 is TGTGCCAGCAGTGCCCCGGGACGCGGCTATGGCTACACCTTC.

The V call is TRBV19, the J call TRBJ2-2, with 7 bases that match TRBD2. Losses at the gene ends were 3 bases for V and 4 bases for J; bases not matched to a gene: 5. The germline V gene encodes CDR1 LNHDA and CDR2 SQIVND (reference sequence). The length of the CDR3 is 15 residues. CDR3 sequence reads: CASSMKLAFTGELFF. The CDR3, as DNA: TGTGCCAGTAGTATGAAACTAGCGTTCACCGGGGAGCTGTTTTTT.

This rearrangement joins TRBV30 to TRBJ1-2; 7 bases map to TRBD1. The CDR3 spans 13 residues. Trimming at V came to 4 bases and at J to 8 bases, leaving 10 bases not matched to a gene. The V gene's germline CDR1 is GTSNPN and CDR2 SVGIG (reference sequence). CDR3 loop: CAWIGTGQTGYTF. CDR3 nucleotides: TGTGCCTGGATTGGTACGGGACAGACGGGCTACACCTTC. Drawing the rest from reference TRBV30 and TRBJ1-2, the complete variable domain is SQTIHQWPATLVQPVGSPLSLECTVEGTSNPNLYWYRQAAGRGLQLLFYSVGIGQISSEVPQNLSASRPQDRQFILSSKKLLLSDSGFYLCAWIGTGQTGYTFGSGTRLTVV.

At least ten counts were recorded for this clonotype. The chain employs TRBV29-1 and TRBJ2-7, with unresolved D. V was cut by 4 bases and J by 2 bases, with 9 bases left in between. CDR1 is SQVTM, CDR2 ANQGSEA, per germline. The CDR3 consists of 12 residues. The CDR3 protein is CSVVTVPYEQYF. DNA for the CDR3: TGCAGCGTTGTAACAGTTCCCTACGAGCAGTACTTC.

This clonotype has at least ten counts. The gene calls are TRBV5-1 and TRBJ2-2; D unclear. The V gene's germline CDR1 is SGHRS and CDR2 YFSETQ. The CDR3 consists of 14 residues. Trimming stripped 5 bases from V and 4 bases from J, with 12 bases between. CDR3 in DNA: TGCGCCAGCAGGGTAGCTCCTATCACCGGGGAGCTGTTTTTT. It translates to CASRVAPITGELFF.

The table lists this clonotype with many counts. The CDR3 nucleotides read TGTGCCAGCAGTCTAACTTCCAATTCTCGCTACGAGCAGTACTTC. This sequence encodes CASSLTSNSRYEQYF. The chain recombines TRBV13 with TRBJ2-7; the D is unclear. This CDR3 contains 15 residues. Trimming took 6 bases from V and 3 from J, leaving 18 bases between them. Germline CDR1 is PRHDT and CDR2 is FYEKMQ (reference sequence).

There are many counts of this clonotype. This rearrangement joins TRBV19 to TRBJ2-1, with 13 bases identical to TRBD2. Germline V gene data show CDR1 as LNHDA and CDR2 as SQIVND (reference sequence). J was trimmed by 3 bases and V by 7 bases; bases with no gene match: 3. CDR3 length: 15 residues. The CDR3 DNA reads TGTGCCAGTACCCGGACTAGCGGGGGCTACAATGAGCAGTTCTTC. Translated: CASTRTSGGYNEQFF.

The rearrangement uses TRBV24-1 and TRBJ2-1; unclear D gene. The CDR3 contains 16 residues. Germline loops: CDR1 KGHDR, CDR2 SFDVKD. Between the trimmed V and J ends, which lost 4 bases and 9 bases, there was a span of 21 bases. Here the CDR3 DNA reads TGTGCCACCAGTGACGCCTCCGGGCCCTCGGGCTCTGAGCAGTTCTTC. Protein sequence: CATSDASGPSGSEQFF.

This clonotype was seen ten or more times. The rearrangement uses TRBV6-1 and TRBJ2-3, with TRBD2 matching over 9 bases. The CDR3 length is 16 residues. V dropped 7 bases and J dropped 3; count of bases not matched to a gene: 11. Germline V CDR1 and CDR2: MNHNS, SASEGT. CDR3 protein: CASTRGGGSKTDTQYF. CDR3 in DNA: TGTGCCAGCACGCGCGGGGGGGGGAGTAAAACAGATACGCAGTATTTT.

The table lists this clonotype with many counts. The V gene is TRBV6-2 or TRBV6-3, the J gene TRBJ1-3, with D hard to call. The germline CDR1 and CDR2 sequences are MNHEY and SVGEGT. With 2 bases removed from V and 0 bases from J, the gap between germline ends came to 8 bases. CDR3 length: 15 amino acids. This CDR3 is CASSYGPGSGNTIYF. In nucleotides, the CDR3 is TGTGCCAGCAGTTACGGCCCCGGCTCTGGAAACACCATATATTTT.

This clonotype was observed at least ten times. This chain connects TRBV30 to TRBJ2-5; D is perhaps TRBD1 (6 bases). Germline-derived CDR1 and CDR2 are GTSNPN and SVGIG (reference sequence). The V end lost 7 bases, the J end lost 2 bases, and 8 bases lay between the germline ends. CDR3 length: 11 residues. The CDR3 bases are TGTGCCTTGCAGGGGCAAGAGACCCAGTACTTC. Its protein is CALQGQETQYF.

This clonotype appeared many times. This rearrangement joins TRBV24-1 to TRBJ2-1; 12 bases align to TRBD2. CDR3 length: 16 residues. Germline CDR1 reads KGHDR; CDR2 reads SFDVKD. V was pared by 3 bases and J by 8 bases, with 7 bases of the junction left unmatched. The CDR3 bases are TGTGCCACCAGTGATCGAGGACTAGCGGGAAGTCATGAGCAGTTCTTC. Translating it yields CATSDRGLAGSHEQFF.

Ten or more counts support this clonotype. The CDR3 DNA reads as TGCAGTGCCACACTAGCGGTCGATGAGCAGTTCTTC. As protein: CSATLAVDEQFF. The chain employs TRBV20-1 and TRBJ2-1, with 8 positions matching TRBD2. CDR1 and CDR2 (germline): DFQATT, SNEGSKA (reference sequence). The length of the CDR3 is 12 residues. With 6 bases clipped from V and 8 bases from J, the junction kept 6 bases outside the gene matches.

This clonotype has at least ten counts. The chain combines TRBV24-1 with TRBJ2-3, with D possibly matching TRBD2 (5 bases). The CDR3 covers 16 residues. V was shortened by 4 bases and J by 5 bases, with 18 bases between the two germline ends. The germline gives CDR1 KGHDR, CDR2 SFDVKD. The CDR3 DNA reads as TGTGCCACCAGTGACCCGGGCCCAGATGGGAGAGATACGCAGTATTTT. It is translated as CATSDPGPDGRDTQYF.

This clonotype was seen many times. This rearrangement joins TRBV20-1 to TRBJ2-7, with 7 bases that match TRBD2. Germline loops: CDR1 DFQATT, CDR2 SNEGSKA (reference sequence). Trimming took 3 bases from V and 2 from J; bases not matched to a gene: 1. The CDR3 has 12 amino acids. The CDR3: CSASGRTYEQYV. The CDR3 DNA reads as TGCAGTGCTAGCGGGAGGACCTACGAGCAGTACGTC.

Many counts were recorded for this clonotype. The genes are TRBV20-1 and TRBJ1-5, with TRBD1 identical over 8 bases. Germline V CDR1 and CDR2: DFQATT, SNEGSKA (reference sequence). V gave up 5 bases and J gave up 6 bases; unmatched junction bases: 15. This CDR3 is built from 16 residues. The CDR3 bases are TGCAGTGCTCTCCGGGACAGGACTACTGTGAGTCAGCCCCAGCATTTT. It translates to CSALRDRTTVSQPQHF.

Worth noting for this clonotype: Just one base apart from a much larger clone, this may be a read error. The V and J genes are TRBV14 and TRBJ2-3; 7 positions agree with TRBD1. CDR3 size: 21 residues. Germline values: CDR1 SGHDN, CDR2 FVKESK. In nucleotides, the CDR3 is TGTACCAGCAGCCAAGCGGAAGGACAGGACCTTCCGGGGAATAGCACAGATACGCAGTATTTT. Protein: CTSSQAEGQDLPGNSTDTQYF.